Each of the 17 T cell receptor beta chains below was sequenced from the same sample in a study of T-cell memory formation after mild COVID-19. Via MiXCR, TCRdb re-called the 5' RACE reads, giving one row per CDR3 protein. This sample has roughly 400,000 distinct CDR3 sequences, with about a sixth found just once. The sequenced sample was PBMCs or a T cell subset sorted from them (not recorded which). The source is a man aged 18-30 years who had mild COVID-19 (a few samples of this study predate the infection). Cell type and time point are not known.

V and J are TRBV7-2 and TRBJ2-5, with 7 bases matching TRBD2. The V gene end was trimmed by 2 bases and the J gene end by 1 base; junction bases not matched to a gene: 10. This CDR3 has 17 residues. Germline V gives CDR1 SGHTA, CDR2 FQGNSA. The DNA of the CDR3 is TGTGCCAGCAGCTTACGGTTCCGGCAGCGGGGCCAAGAGACCCAGTACTTC. Translation gives CASSLRFRQRGQETQYF. The complete variable domain, with remaining parts taken from reference TRBV7-2 and TRBJ2-5, reads GAGVSQSPSNKVTEKGKDVELRCDPISGHTALYWYRQSLGQGLEFLIYFQGNSAPDKSGLPSDRFSAERTGGSVSTLTIQRTQQEDSAVYLCASSLRFRQRGQETQYFGPGTRLLVL.

This clonotype was recorded at least ten times. This sequence may be a read error, since a much larger clone differs from it by one base. The CDR3 spells CASSPGFTGELFF. For the CDR3, the DNA is TGTGCCAGCTCACCAGGGTTCACCGGGGAGCTGTTTTTT. The chain carries TRBV18 and TRBJ2-2; D remains unclear. V shed 2 bases and J shed 4 bases, with 5 bases lying between them. The CDR3 length is 13 residues. Germline V lookup: CDR1 KGHSH, CDR2 LQKENI.

The chain carries TRBV18 and TRBJ2-1, with TRBD2 identical over 15 bases. The CDR3 covers 15 residues. The J segment lost 8 bases and the V segment lost 3 bases, leaving 2 bases of the junction unmatched. Germline assignment: CDR1 KGHSH and CDR2 LQKENI. The CDR3, as DNA: TGTGCCAGCTCACCGGGACTAGCGGGGGGACATGAGCAGTTCTTC. Its protein is CASSPGLAGGHEQFF.

This clonotype turned up a few times. The chain employs TRBV20-1 and TRBJ1-1; 8 nucleotides line up with TRBD1. The CDR3 sequence is 14 residues long. Germline lookup yields CDR1 DFQATT and CDR2 SNEGSKA (reference sequence). V dropped 3 bases and J dropped 3; count of bases not matched to a gene: 6. CDR3: CSARSGGADTEAFF. CDR3 sequence (DNA): TGCAGTGCTAGGTCAGGGGGCGCAGACACTGAAGCTTTCTTT.

The chain employs TRBV5-1 and TRBJ1-5; possibly TRBD1 for D (6 bases). V was shortened by 0 bases and J by 4 bases, with 11 bases between the two germline ends. The germline CDR1 and CDR2 sequences are SGHRS and YFSETQ. The CDR3 runs to 15 residues. The CDR3 DNA reads TGCGCCAGCAGCTTGGACACAGGGACTAATCAGCCCCAGCATTTT. Its translation: CASSLDTGTNQPQHF.

The V and J genes are TRBV28 and TRBJ1-5, with 8 bases that match TRBD1. Germline V lookup: CDR1 MDHEN, CDR2 SYDVKM. The CDR3 is 19 residues long. The V segment lost 6 bases and the J segment 0 bases; nucleotides outside the gene matches: 16. The CDR3 reads CASRPDREAPIYSNQPQHF. DNA of the CDR3: TGTGCCAGCAGGCCGGACAGGGAAGCCCCTATATATAGCAATCAGCCCCAGCATTTT.

V is TRBV14 and J is TRBJ2-3, with D perhaps assigned TRBD1 or TRBD2 (5 bases each). Trimming shortened V by 1 base and J by 5 bases, and 7 bases separated the two germline ends. This CDR3 is built from 13 residues. Germline CDR1 SGHDN, CDR2 FVKESK. CDR3 residues: CASSQGGEDTQYF. The CDR3 nucleotides are TGTGCCAGCAGCCAAGGAGGGGAAGATACGCAGTATTTT.

This clonotype was observed a few times. The V call is TRBV12-3 or TRBV12-4, the J call TRBJ1-5; tentative D call: TRBD1 (6 bases). CDR3 length: 12 amino acids. Trimming stripped 4 bases from V and 7 bases from J, with 8 bases between. The CDR3 spells CASSWDIQPQHF. CDR3 coding DNA: TGTGCCAGCAGTTGGGACATCCAGCCCCAGCATTTT.

This clonotype was seen ten or more times. The J gene is TRBJ1-4, the V gene TRBV5-4; D is unclear. CDR1 is SGHNT, CDR2 YYREEE, per germline (reference sequence). Deletions cut 4 bases from V and 5 bases from J, with 9 bases between. This CDR3 is 13 amino acids long. The CDR3 coding sequence is TGTGCCAGCAGCCCCGGGCCCAATGAAAAACTGTTTTTT. This sequence encodes CASSPGPNEKLFF.

The genes are TRBV29-1 and TRBJ1-2, with D possibly matching TRBD1 (5 bases). This CDR3 comprises 14 residues. V lost 4 bases and J 5 bases, leaving 17 bases between the germline ends. Germline CDR1 is SQVTM and CDR2 is ANQGSEA. The CDR3 reads CSVGDDGGLYGYTF. The CDR3 nucleotides read TGCAGCGTTGGTGATGACGGGGGTCTTTATGGCTACACCTTC.

This clonotype was recorded a few times. This rearrangement joins TRBV7-8 to TRBJ1-2; D call uncertain. The germline V gene has CDR1 SGHVS and CDR2 FQNEAQ. The CDR3 spans 15 residues. Trimming took off 5 bases at V and 0 bases at J, with 13 bases between the two ends. CDR3 residues: CASSPLAGANYGYTF. Here the CDR3 DNA reads TGTGCCAGCAGCCCCTTGGCGGGAGCTAACTATGGCTACACCTTC.

The genes are TRBV19 and TRBJ2-1; a weak D match, TRBD1 (6 bases). Trimming stripped 5 bases from V and 8 bases from J, with 19 bases between. The CDR3 is made up of 15 amino acids. From germline, CDR1 is LNHDA and CDR2 SQIVND (reference sequence). The CDR3 here is CASSPGDGPVDEQFF. The CDR3 nucleotides read TGTGCCAGTAGTCCAGGGGACGGACCCGTCGATGAGCAGTTCTTC.

This clonotype was seen more than once but under ten times. The V gene is TRBV7-2, the J gene TRBJ2-3, with 8 bases identical to TRBD2. Trimming at V came to 1 base and at J to 4 bases, leaving 10 bases not matched to a gene. The germline V gene encodes CDR1 SGHTA and CDR2 FQGNSA. The CDR3 covers 17 residues. The CDR3 nucleotides are TGTGCCAGCAGCTTAGGAGGTAGCGGGGTCCCCCCAGATACGCAGTATTTT. Amino acid sequence: CASSLGGSGVPPDTQYF.

In this sample, this clonotype turned up a few times. V gene TRBV20-1 combines with J gene TRBJ2-1; tentative D call: TRBD2 (6 bases). With 3 bases removed from V and 8 bases from J, the gap between germline ends came to 23 bases. This CDR3 is built from 16 residues. Germline values: CDR1 DFQATT, CDR2 SNEGSKA (reference sequence). The chain's CDR3 is CSASVLMGRGGDEQFF. CDR3 in DNA: TGCAGTGCTAGTGTGTTGATGGGACGAGGCGGGGATGAGCAGTTCTTC.

This sequence joins TRBV6-2 or TRBV6-3 and TRBJ2-7; TRBD1 aligns across 9 bases. The J segment lost 3 bases and the V segment lost 6 bases, leaving 9 bases of the junction unmatched. Germline V gives CDR1 MNHEY, CDR2 SVGEGT. The CDR3 is 15 amino acids. The CDR3 spells CASRPPGQGFYEQYF. The CDR3 region has the DNA TGTGCCAGCAGGCCCCCGGGACAGGGATTCTACGAGCAGTACTTC.

This clonotype turned up a few times. The J gene is TRBJ2-1, the V gene TRBV10-3; D is perhaps TRBD2 (5 bases). Trimming removed 10 bases at V and 9 bases at J, with 19 bases between. The CDR3 consists of 13 residues. The germline V gene encodes CDR1 ENHRY and CDR2 SYGVKD. This CDR3 reads CATGPWERGEQFF. The CDR3 DNA reads TGTGCCACCGGGCCATGGGAACGGGGTGAGCAGTTCTTC.

The sample holds a few counts of this clonotype. The chain recombines TRBV7-7 with TRBJ2-5; D remains ambiguous. Germline V CDR1 and CDR2: SSHAT, FNYEAQ (reference sequence). The CDR3 covers 14 residues. Trimming took off 5 bases at V and 5 bases at J, with 15 bases between the two ends. The DNA of the CDR3 is TGTGCCAGCAGCCCCTCGGCCGGGCAGGAGACCCAGTACTTC. Protein: CASSPSAGQETQYF.